This entry is about one T cell receptor beta chain. As processed by the authors: How many nucleated cells were present was estimated from reference gene primer amplification. The data were produced by immunoSEQ multiplex PCR, yet TCRdb's version contains in-frame clones alone and is incomplete. The D gene and trimming were derived from the DNA, and the V and J assignments and clone size from that table. The table has tens of thousands of clones, over 85% seen once. The sample belongs to a study of blood T cell repertoires in COVID-19. Study summary: Specimens from acute and convalescent COVID-19 originated in the United States, Italy and Spain.

Per germline, CDR1 LNHDA and CDR2 SQIVND (reference sequence). The ends lost 3 bases at V and 6 bases at J; junction bases unmatched: 7. The CDR3 consists of 14 residues. The sequence was obtained from a human donor in a cohort sampled during active COVID-19. The rearrangement links TRBV19 to TRBJ2-5; TRBD1 aligns across 7 bases. Material: peripheral blood. In DNA, the CDR3 is TGTGCCAGTAGTATGGATACAGGGGTAAAGACCCAGTACTTC. Residues: CASSMDTGVKTQYF.